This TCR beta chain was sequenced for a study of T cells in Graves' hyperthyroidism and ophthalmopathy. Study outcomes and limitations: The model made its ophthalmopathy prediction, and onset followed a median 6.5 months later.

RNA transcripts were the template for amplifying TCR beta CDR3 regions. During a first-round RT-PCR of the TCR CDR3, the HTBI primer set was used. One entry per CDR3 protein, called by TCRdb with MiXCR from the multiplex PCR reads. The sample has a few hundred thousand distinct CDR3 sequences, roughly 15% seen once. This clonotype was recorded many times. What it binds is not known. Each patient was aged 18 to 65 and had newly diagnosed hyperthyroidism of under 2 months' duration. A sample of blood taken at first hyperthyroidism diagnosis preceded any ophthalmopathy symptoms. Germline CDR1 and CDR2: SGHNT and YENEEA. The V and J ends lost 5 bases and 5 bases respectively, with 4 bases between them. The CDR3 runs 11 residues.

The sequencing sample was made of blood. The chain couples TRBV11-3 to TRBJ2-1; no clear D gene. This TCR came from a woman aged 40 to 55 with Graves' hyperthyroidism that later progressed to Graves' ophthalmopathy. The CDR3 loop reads CASSEDNEQFF. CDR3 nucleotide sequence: TGTGCCAGCAGCGAGGACAATGAGCAGTTCTTC.